Listed below are T cell receptor beta chains from one sample, sequenced in a study of cytomegalovirus exposure and HLA in healthy donors. Some clones are missing from TCRdb's copy, which holds only in-frame ones; the method was immunoSEQ multiplex PCR. The sample holds some 200,000 clones, roughly 70% seen once. The sample consisted of PBMCs. The origin of the receptors is a man in his forties in good health and CMV-seropositive. Both conserved end residues are part of each CDR3. D genes are given only for firm matches. Not every row has a clone size; where given, it reads once, few, many or a size class.

V: TRBV5-1; J: TRBJ2-3; D: .; length: 15; size: once; CDR3: CASSLGQEGTDTQYF; DNA: TGCGCCAGCAGCTTGGGACAGGAAGGCACAGATACGCAGTATTTT
V: TRBV10-3; J: TRBJ2-2; D: .; length: 14; size: once; CDR3: CAISVVANTGELFF; DNA: TGTGCCATCAGTGTTGTCGCGAACACCGGGGAGCTGTTTTTT
V: TRBV4-1; J: TRBJ2-1; D: .; length: 14; size: .; CDR3: CASSMGTPDNEQFF; DNA: TGCGCCAGCAGCATGGGGACACCCGATAATGAGCAGTTCTTC
V: TRBV5-1; J: TRBJ1-2; D: TRBD1; length: 13; size: once; CDR3: CASSAPTGVGYTF; DNA: TGCGCCAGCAGCGCTCCGACAGGGGTTGGCTACACCTTC
V: TRBV6-5; J: TRBJ2-5; D: .; length: 15; size: .; CDR3: CATRQSGSWKETQYF; DNA: TGTGCCACACGACAGAGCGGGTCATGGAAAGAGACCCAGTACTTC
V: TRBV7-2; J: TRBJ1-4; D: .; length: 14; size: .; CDR3: CASSLARGFGELFF; DNA: TGTGCCAGCAGCTTAGCAAGGGGTTTTGGGGAACTGTTTTTT
V: TRBV6-5; J: TRBJ2-2; D: TRBD1; length: 16; size: .; CDR3: CASSYRGQGSIGELFF; DNA: TGTGCCAGCAGTTACAGAGGACAGGGATCTATCGGGGAGCTGTTTTTT
V: TRBV6-5; J: TRBJ1-6; D: TRBD1; length: 14; size: .; CDR3: CASGGQGGNSPLHF; DNA: TGTGCCAGCGGTGGACAGGGTGGGAATTCACCCCTCCACTTT
V: TRBV5-4; J: TRBJ2-3; D: TRBD1; length: 15; size: .; CDR3: CASSVRQGPTDTQYF; DNA: TGTGCCAGCAGCGTAAGACAGGGCCCCACGGATACGCAGTATTTT
V: TRBV2; J: TRBJ2-7; D: .; length: 13; size: .; CDR3: CASSGGASYEQYF; DNA: TGTGCCAGCAGTGGGGGAGCCTCCTACGAGCAGTACTTC
V: TRBV28; J: TRBJ2-7; D: TRBD2; length: 16; size: few; CDR3: CASRPGAGVSSYEQYF; DNA: TGTGCCAGCAGGCCCGGAGCGGGGGTGAGCTCCTACGAGCAGTACTTC
V: TRBV6-1; J: TRBJ2-1; D: .; length: 12; size: .; CDR3: CASTPLGNEQFF; DNA: TGTGCCAGCACTCCACTAGGCAATGAGCAGTTCTTC
V: TRBV5-1; J: TRBJ2-7; D: .; length: 11; size: .; CDR3: CASSLASEQYF; DNA: TGCGCCAGCAGCTTGGCTAGCGAGCAGTACTTC
V: TRBV6-1; J: TRBJ2-3; D: .; length: 13; size: .; CDR3: CASSRGNTDTQYF; DNA: TGTGCCAGCAGTCGAGGAAACACAGATACGCAGTATTTT
V: TRBV6-5; J: TRBJ2-7; D: .; length: 15; size: few; CDR3: CASSYSRTTTYEQYF; DNA: TGTGCCAGCAGTTACTCGAGAACGACAACCTACGAGCAGTACTTC
V: TRBV11-2; J: TRBJ1-1; D: TRBD1; length: 18; size: .; CDR3: CASSLDLGQVGGNTEAFF; DNA: TGTGCCAGCAGCTTAGATCTGGGACAGGTCGGAGGGAACACTGAAGCTTTCTTT
V: TRBV7-2; J: TRBJ1-3; D: .; length: 16; size: .; CDR3: CASSLLSGPSGNTIYF; DNA: TGTGCCAGCAGCTTATTATCTGGCCCCTCTGGAAACACCATATATTTT
V: TRBV6-6; J: TRBJ1-3; D: .; length: 12; size: .; CDR3: CASSSQGNTIYF; DNA: TGTGCCAGCAGTTCCCAGGGAAACACCATATATTTT
V: TRBV10-3; J: TRBJ1-1; D: TRBD1; length: 13; size: .; CDR3: CAISGQANTEAFF; DNA: TGTGCCATCAGCGGACAGGCGAACACTGAAGCTTTCTTT
V: TRBV5-6; J: TRBJ2-1; D: .; length: 18; size: .; CDR3: CASSRLGLAGASAGEQFF; DNA: TGTGCCAGCAGCCGGTTGGGGTTGGCGGGGGCGTCCGCGGGTGAGCAGTTCTTC
V: TRBV27; J: TRBJ2-1; D: TRBD2; length: 18; size: .; CDR3: CASSLFPGLAGGNNEQFF; DNA: TGTGCCAGCAGTTTATTTCCCGGACTAGCGGGGGGGAACAATGAGCAGTTCTTC
V: TRBV5-1; J: TRBJ2-3; D: .; length: 16; size: .; CDR3: CASSIGLSISTDTQYF; DNA: TGCGCCAGCTCTATCGGACTCTCTATTAGCACAGATACGCAGTATTTT
V: TRBV10-3; J: TRBJ1-2; D: TRBD1; length: 14; size: .; CDR3: CAISGNTGDYGYTF; DNA: TGTGCCATCAGTGGAAACACAGGGGACTATGGCTACACCTTC
V: TRBV11-2; J: TRBJ2-7; D: .; length: 13; size: .; CDR3: CASSLDPGYEQYF; DNA: TGTGCCAGCAGCTTAGATCCGGGTTACGAGCAGTACTTC
V: TRBV7-2; J: TRBJ2-4; D: TRBD1; length: 16; size: .; CDR3: CASSLSGQEVKNIQYF; DNA: TGTGCCAGCAGCTTATCGGGACAGGAGGTGAAAAACATTCAGTACTTC
V: TRBV11-2; J: TRBJ2-5; D: .; length: 14; size: .; CDR3: CASSFLTGAETQYF; DNA: TGTGCCAGCAGCTTTCTTACGGGTGCAGAGACCCAGTACTTC
V: TRBV5-1; J: TRBJ1-6; D: TRBD1; length: 14; size: few; CDR3: CASSSGQLNSPLHF; DNA: TGCGCCAGCAGCTCGGGACAGCTAAATTCACCCCTCCACTTT
V: TRBV7-8; J: TRBJ1-1; D: .; length: 20; size: few; CDR3: CASSSIPKTEARRPNTEAFF; DNA: TGTGCCAGCAGTTCCATCCCTAAGACAGAAGCCCGACGTCCAAACACTGAAGCTTTCTTT